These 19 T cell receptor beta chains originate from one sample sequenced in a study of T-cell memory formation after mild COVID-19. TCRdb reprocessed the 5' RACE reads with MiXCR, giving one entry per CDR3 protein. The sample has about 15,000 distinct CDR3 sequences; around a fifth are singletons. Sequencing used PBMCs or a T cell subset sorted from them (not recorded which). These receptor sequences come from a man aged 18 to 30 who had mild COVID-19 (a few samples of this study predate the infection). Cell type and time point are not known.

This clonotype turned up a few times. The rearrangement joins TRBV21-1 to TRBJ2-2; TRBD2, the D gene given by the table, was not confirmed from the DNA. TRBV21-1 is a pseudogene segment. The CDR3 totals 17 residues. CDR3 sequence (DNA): TGTGCCAGCAGCCTAACCGCGCGGGCCGGGAGGACCGGGGAGCTGTTTTTT. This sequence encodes CASSLTARAGRTGELFF.

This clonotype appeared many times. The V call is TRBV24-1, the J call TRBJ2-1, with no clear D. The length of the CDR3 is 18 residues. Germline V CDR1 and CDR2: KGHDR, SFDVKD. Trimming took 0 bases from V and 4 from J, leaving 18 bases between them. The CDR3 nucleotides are TGTGCCACCAGTGATTTGTTCAGCACGCCCTTCCTTTACAATGAGCAGTTCTTC. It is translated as CATSDLFSTPFLYNEQFF.

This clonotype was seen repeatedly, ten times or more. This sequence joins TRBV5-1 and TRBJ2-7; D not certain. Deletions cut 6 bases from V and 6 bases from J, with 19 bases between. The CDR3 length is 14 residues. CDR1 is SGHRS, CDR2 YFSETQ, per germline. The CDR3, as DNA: TGCGCCAGCAAGCTTGGCCCGAGCCGCGGCGAGCAGTACGTC. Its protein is CASKLGPSRGEQYV.

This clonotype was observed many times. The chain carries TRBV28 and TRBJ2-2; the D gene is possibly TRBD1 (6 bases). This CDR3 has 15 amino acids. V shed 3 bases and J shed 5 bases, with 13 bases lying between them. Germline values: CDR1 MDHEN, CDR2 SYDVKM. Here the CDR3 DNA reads TGTGCCAGCAGTTTTGGTACAGGGAGTACCGGGGAGCTGTTTTTT. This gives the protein CASSFGTGSTGELFF.

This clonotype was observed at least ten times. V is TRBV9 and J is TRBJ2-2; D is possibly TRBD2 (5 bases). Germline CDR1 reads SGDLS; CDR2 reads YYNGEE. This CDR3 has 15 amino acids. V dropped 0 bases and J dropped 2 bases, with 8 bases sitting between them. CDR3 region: CASSVETINTGELFF. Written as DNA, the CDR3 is TGTGCCAGCAGCGTAGAGACTATCAACACCGGGGAGCTGTTTTTT.

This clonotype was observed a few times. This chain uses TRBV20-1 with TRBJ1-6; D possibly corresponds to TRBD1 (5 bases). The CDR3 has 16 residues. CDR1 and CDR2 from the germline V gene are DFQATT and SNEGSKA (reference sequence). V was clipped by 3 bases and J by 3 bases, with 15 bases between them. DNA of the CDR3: TGCAGTGCTAGGCCCAGACAGCGAATCTATAATTCACCCCTCCACTTT. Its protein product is CSARPRQRIYNSPLHF.

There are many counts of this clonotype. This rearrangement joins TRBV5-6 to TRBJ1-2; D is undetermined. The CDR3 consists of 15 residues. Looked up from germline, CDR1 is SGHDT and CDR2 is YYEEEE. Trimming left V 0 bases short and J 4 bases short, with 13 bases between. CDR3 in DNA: TGTGCCAGCAGCTTGGCCGCAGGAGGCAGCTATGGCTACACCTTC. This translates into CASSLAAGGSYGYTF.

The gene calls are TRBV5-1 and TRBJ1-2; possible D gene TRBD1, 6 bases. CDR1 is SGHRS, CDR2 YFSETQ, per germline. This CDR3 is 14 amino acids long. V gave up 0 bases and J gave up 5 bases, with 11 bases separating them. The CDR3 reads CASSLEAGVYGYTF. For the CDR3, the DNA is TGCGCCAGCAGCTTGGAGGCAGGGGTGTATGGCTACACCTTC. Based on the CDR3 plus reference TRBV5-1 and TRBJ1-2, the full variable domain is KAGVTQTPRYLIKTRGQQVTLSCSPISGHRSVSWYQQTPGQGLQFLFEYFSETQRNKGNFPGRFSGRQFSNSRSEMNVSTLELGDSALYLCASSLEAGVYGYTFGSGTRLTVV.

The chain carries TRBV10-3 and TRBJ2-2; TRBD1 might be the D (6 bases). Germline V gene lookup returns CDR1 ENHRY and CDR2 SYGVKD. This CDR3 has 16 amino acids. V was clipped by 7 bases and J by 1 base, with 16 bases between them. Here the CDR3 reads CAINLDSLENTGELFF. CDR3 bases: TGTGCCATCAACCTGGACAGCTTGGAGAACACCGGGGAGCTGTTTTTT.

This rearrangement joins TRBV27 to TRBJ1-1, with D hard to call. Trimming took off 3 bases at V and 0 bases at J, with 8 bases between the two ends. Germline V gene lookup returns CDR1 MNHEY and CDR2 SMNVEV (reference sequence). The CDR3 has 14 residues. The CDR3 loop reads CASSFVGVNTEAFF. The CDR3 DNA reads TGTGCCAGCAGTTTCGTCGGGGTGAACACTGAAGCTTTCTTT.

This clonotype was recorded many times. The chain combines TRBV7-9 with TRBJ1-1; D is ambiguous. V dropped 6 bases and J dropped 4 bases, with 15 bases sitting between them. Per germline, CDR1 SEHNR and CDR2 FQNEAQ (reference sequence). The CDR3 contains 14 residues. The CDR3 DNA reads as TGTGCCAGCAGGCCCCCAACTATATTCACTGAAGCTTTCTTT. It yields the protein CASRPPTIFTEAFF.

For the CDR3, the DNA is TGTGCCAGTCTGCGGACCGTGTCTGGATTTCAGCCCCAGCATTTT. This sequence encodes CASLRTVSGFQPQHF. This chain uses TRBV19 with TRBJ1-5; D remains ambiguous. The ends were cut back, 8 bases at V and 6 bases at J, with 20 bases in the middle. In germline, CDR1 is LNHDA, CDR2 SQIVND (reference sequence). This CDR3 is built from 15 residues.

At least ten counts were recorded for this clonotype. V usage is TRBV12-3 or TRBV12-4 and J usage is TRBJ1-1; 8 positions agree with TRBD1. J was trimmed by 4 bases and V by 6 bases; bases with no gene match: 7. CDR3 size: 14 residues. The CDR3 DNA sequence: TGTGCCAGCAGCAGACAGGGGTGGGGCACTGAAGCTTTCTTT. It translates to CASSRQGWGTEAFF.

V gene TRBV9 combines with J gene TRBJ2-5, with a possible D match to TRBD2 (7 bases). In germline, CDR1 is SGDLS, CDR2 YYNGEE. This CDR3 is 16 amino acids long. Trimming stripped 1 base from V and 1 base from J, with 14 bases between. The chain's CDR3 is CASSVWEGGSQETQYF. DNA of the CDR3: TGTGCCAGCAGCGTATGGGAGGGGGGTTCCCAAGAGACCCAGTACTTC.

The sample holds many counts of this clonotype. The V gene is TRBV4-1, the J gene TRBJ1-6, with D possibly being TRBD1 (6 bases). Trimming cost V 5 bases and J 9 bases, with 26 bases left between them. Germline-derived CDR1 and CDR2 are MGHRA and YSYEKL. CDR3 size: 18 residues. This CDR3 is CASSAILGNRDRGSPLHF. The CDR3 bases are TGCGCCAGCAGCGCTATCTTAGGGAACAGGGATCGCGGTTCACCCCTCCACTTT.

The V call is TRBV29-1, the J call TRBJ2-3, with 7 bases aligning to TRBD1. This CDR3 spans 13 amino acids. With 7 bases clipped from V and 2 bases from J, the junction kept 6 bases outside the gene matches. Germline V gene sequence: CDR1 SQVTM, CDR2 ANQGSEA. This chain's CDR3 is CSGRQGNTDTQYF. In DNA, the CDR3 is TGCAGCGGGAGACAGGGCAACACAGATACGCAGTATTTT.

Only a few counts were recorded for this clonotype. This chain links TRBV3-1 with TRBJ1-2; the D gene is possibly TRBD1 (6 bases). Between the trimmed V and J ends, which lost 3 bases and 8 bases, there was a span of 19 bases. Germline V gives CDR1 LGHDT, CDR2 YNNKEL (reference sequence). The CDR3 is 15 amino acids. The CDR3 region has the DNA TGTGCCAGCAGCCAGGCTCCGGGACCAGGGGAAGGCTACACCTTC. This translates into CASSQAPGPGEGYTF.

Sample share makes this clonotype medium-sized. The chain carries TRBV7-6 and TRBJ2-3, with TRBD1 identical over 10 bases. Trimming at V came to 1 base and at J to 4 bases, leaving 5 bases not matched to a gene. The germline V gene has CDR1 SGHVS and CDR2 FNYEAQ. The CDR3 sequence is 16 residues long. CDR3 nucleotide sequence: TGTGCCAGCAGCTTAGAAGGGGACAGGGGTTCAGATACGCAGTATTTT. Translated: CASSLEGDRGSDTQYF.

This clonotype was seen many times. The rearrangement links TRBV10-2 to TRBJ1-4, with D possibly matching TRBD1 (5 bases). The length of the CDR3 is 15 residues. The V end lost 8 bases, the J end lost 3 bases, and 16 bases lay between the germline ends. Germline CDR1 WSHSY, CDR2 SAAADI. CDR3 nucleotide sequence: TGCGCCAGCGGCGACTGGGGGTTGGCTAATGAAAAACTGTTTTTT. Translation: CASGDWGLANEKLFF.